Below are 3 T cell receptor beta chains sequenced from a single sample in a study of blood T cell repertoires in COVID-19. Only in-frame clones appear in the TCRdb table, and some are missing; sequencing was by immunoSEQ multiplex PCR. The data contain approximately 150,000 clones, 87% of them singletons. Specimen: PBMCs or T cells enriched from blood (not recorded which). The origin of the receptors is a woman aged 40 to 49 who had been exposed to COVID-19.

The V call is TRBV7-9, the J call TRBJ2-2, with a weak D call TRBD1 (6 bases). Germline CDR1 SEHNR, CDR2 FQNEAQ (reference sequence). Trimming removed 8 bases at V and 7 bases at J, with 8 bases between. The CDR3 is 11 residues long. The DNA of the CDR3 is TGTGCCAGCCTAGGGGGCGGGGAGCTGTTTTTT. This translates into CASLGGGELFF.

V gene TRBV7-9 combines with J gene TRBJ2-1; 7 nucleotides match TRBD1. CDR1 SEHNR and CDR2 FQNEAQ come from the germline V gene (reference sequence). J lost 4 bases, V lost 5 bases, and 5 bases had no gene match. CDR3 length equals 14 residues. CDR3 sequence (DNA): TGTGCCAGCAGCAAGGGGGACAGTTACAATGAGCAGTTCTTC. Encoded protein: CASSKGDSYNEQFF.

J is TRBJ2-3 and V is TRBV27; 7 nucleotides match TRBD2. Germline-derived CDR1 and CDR2 are MNHEY and SMNVEV (reference sequence). This CDR3 spans 15 amino acids. The V gene end was trimmed by 2 bases and the J gene end by 3 bases; junction bases not matched to a gene: 5. The CDR3 here is CASSLGASGTDTQYF. As DNA, the CDR3 is TGTGCCAGCAGTTTAGGCGCTAGCGGTACAGATACGCAGTATTTT.